The 10 T cell receptor beta chains given below trace back to one sample, sequenced in a study of monozygotic twins with inflammatory bowel disease. TCRdb re-called the 5' RACE reads; every CDR3 protein appears as one record, without DNA. This sample's clone table lists around 450,000 distinct CDR3 sequences. Sequenced input: blood. Receptors were obtained from a human donor with ulcerative colitis or Crohn's disease, or a healthy co-twin of an affected twin (not recorded which).

The rearrangement uses TRBV12-3 or TRBV12-4 and TRBJ1-5; TCRdb's assignment of TRBD1 cannot be checked, as there is no DNA. The CDR3 has 15 amino acids. Here the CDR3 reads CASRLTGVRNQPQHF.

The chain has TRBV29-1 and TRBJ2-3; the D call from TCRdb, TRBD1, cannot be confirmed without DNA. The CDR3 runs to 11 residues. CDR1 and CDR2 from the germline V gene are SQVTM and ANQGSEA. The CDR3 sequence: CSVNRGDTQYF.

V usage is TRBV27 and J usage is TRBJ2-6. Germline V gene sequence: CDR1 MNHEY, CDR2 SMNVEV (reference sequence). The CDR3 runs to 14 residues. This CDR3 reads CASRTYSGANVLTF.

V usage is TRBV27 and J usage is TRBJ1-2; the TCRdb call, TRBD1, lacks DNA for checking. CDR1 and CDR2 from the germline V gene are MNHEY and SMNVEV (reference sequence). The CDR3 has 15 amino acids. CDR3 region: CASSLDSTGSNGYTF.

The chain couples TRBV5-1 to TRBJ2-2; TCRdb's D call, TRBD2, is unchecked because there is no DNA. The CDR3 totals 13 residues. The V gene's germline CDR1 is SGHRS and CDR2 YFSETQ. CDR3 sequence: CASSLPASGELFF. Full variable domain (missing parts from reference TRBV5-1 and TRBJ2-2): KAGVTQTPRYLIKTRGQQVTLSCSPISGHRSVSWYQQTPGQGLQFLFEYFSETQRNKGNFPGRFSGRQFSNSRSEMNVSTLELGDSALYLCASSLPASGELFFGEGSRLTVL.

The chain couples TRBV12-3 or TRBV12-4 to TRBJ1-3; TCRdb indicates TRBD1, and absent DNA this call remains unverified. CDR3 length equals 15 residues. CDR3 protein: CASTLGGGSGNTIYF.

V gene TRBV18 combines with J gene TRBJ1-2. The CDR3 sequence is 15 residues long. Germline V gives CDR1 KGHSH, CDR2 LQKENI. The CDR3: CASSPPLGEGYGYTF.

The V and J genes are TRBV15 and TRBJ2-3. The CDR3 covers 12 residues. The germline gives CDR1 LNHNV, CDR2 YYDKDF (reference sequence). This CDR3 reads CATSRPTDTQYF.

The rearrangement uses TRBV7-2 and TRBJ1-1; TCRdb proposes TRBD1, but this gene call is untestable without DNA. Looked up from germline, CDR1 is SGHTA and CDR2 is FQGNSA. The CDR3 runs 13 residues. The chain's CDR3 is CASILDRPTEAFF. Supplemented by reference TRBV7-2 and TRBJ1-1, the full variable domain reads GAGVSQSPSNKVTEKGKDVELRCDPISGHTALYWYRQSLGQGLEFLIYFQGNSAPDKSGLPSDRFSAERTGGSVSTLTIQRTQQEDSAVYLCASILDRPTEAFFGQGTRLTVV.

V gene TRBV7-2 combines with J gene TRBJ1-4; as DNA is missing, the TRBD1 call by TCRdb cannot be tested. The length of the CDR3 is 14 residues. Germline V gene lookup returns CDR1 SGHTA and CDR2 FQGNSA. CDR3 region: CASSSGLGGEKLFF. Based on the CDR3 plus reference TRBV7-2 and TRBJ1-4, the full variable domain is GAGVSQSPSNKVTEKGKDVELRCDPISGHTALYWYRQSLGQGLEFLIYFQGNSAPDKSGLPSDRFSAERTGGSVSTLTIQRTQQEDSAVYLCASSSGLGGEKLFFGSGTQLSVL.